The rows below give T cell receptor beta chains drawn from one sample of a study of T cell repertoires in cytomegalovirus infection. TCRdb passed the reads through MiXCR, listing each CDR3 protein once. The sample carries roughly 920,000 distinct CDR3 sequences, around 30% recorded once. Antigen specificity for these receptors is unknown. Sequencing was performed on cultured CD8+ T cells from PBMCs, taken from culture after CMV antigen stimulation. Source of these receptors: a human donor in good health (CMV status not recorded). Some clones in this sample may be carry-over from other donors' samples. CDR3s include the opening cysteine and the closing phenylalanine or tryptophan. D genes are given only for firm matches. Rows may omit the clone size; those that give it use once, few, many or a size class.

CDR3 length	D gene	V gene	J gene	clone size	CDR3 DNA	CDR3 protein
16	TRBD1	TRBV7-4	TRBJ1-5	few	TGTGCCAGCAGCTCCGGGACAGGGCGGTTGGATCAGCCCCAGCATTTT	CASSSGTGRLDQPQHF
16	TRBD1	TRBV7-9	TRBJ2-4	few	TGTGCCAGCAGCATGCAGGGACAGGGGTTACAAAACATTCAGTACTTC	CASSMQGQGLQNIQYF
13	NA	TRBV5-1	TRBJ1-2	NA	TGCGCCAGCAGCACAGACGGATCTAGGGGCTACACCTTC	CASSTDGSRGYTF
14	TRBD2	TRBV15	TRBJ2-7	few	TGTGCCACCAGCTCTAGCGGGGGCTCCTACGAGCAGTACTTC	CATSSSGGSYEQYF
12	NA	TRBV9	TRBJ1-2	NA	TGTGCCAGCAGTCTTAACAAGTATGGCTACACCTTC	CASSLNKYGYTF
14	NA	TRBV4-3	TRBJ1-1	few	TGCGCCAGCAGCCAGCACACAGGGAACACTGAAGCTTTCTTT	CASSQHTGNTEAFF
12	TRBD2	TRBV29-1	TRBJ2-7	NA	TGCAGCGTTGTAGCGGGGGCCTACGAGCAGTACTTC	CSVVAGAYEQYF
15	TRBD1	TRBV12-3/TRBV12-4	TRBJ1-5	many	TGTGCCAGCAGTTCGCCAGGGGGCTTGGGTCAGCCCCAGCATTTT	CASSSPGGLGQPQHF
15	TRBD1	TRBV12-3/TRBV12-4	TRBJ2-5	many	TGTGCCAGCAGTTTAATATGGACAGGGCCCGAGACCCAGTACTTC	CASSLIWTGPETQYF
21	TRBD1	TRBV20-1	TRBJ1-1	NA	TGCAGTGCTAGAGGGCCCCGCCGACAGGGCAGCCCCCGAGGGGTGAACACTGAAGCTTTCTTT	CSARGPRRQGSPRGVNTEAFF
14	NA	TRBV7-6	TRBJ1-5	many	TGTGCCAGCAGCTTAGGAGCGGGGGGCCAGCCCCAGCATTTT	CASSLGAGGQPQHF
15	NA	TRBV20-1	TRBJ1-4	NA	TGCAGTGCTAGAGATTTTCGGGAGACTAATGAAAAACTGTTTTTT	CSARDFRETNEKLFF
15	NA	TRBV12-3/TRBV12-4	TRBJ1-6	NA	TGTGCCAGCAGTCCACGCCCCCAGGTGCTTTCACCCCTCCACTTT	CASSPRPQVLSPLHF
13	NA	TRBV13	TRBJ2-3	few	TGTGCCAGCAGCCATCTAGACACAGATACGCAGTATTTT	CASSHLDTDTQYF
16	TRBD2	TRBV6-1	TRBJ2-2	NA	TGTGCCAGCAGTTCCCCTAGCGGGGGGGCGGGCGGGGAGCTGTTTTTT	CASSSPSGGAGGELFF
14	NA	TRBV27	TRBJ1-6	NA	TGTGCCAGCAGTTTAGGGTTCCCTAATTCACCCCTCCACTTT	CASSLGFPNSPLHF
15	TRBD1	TRBV6-5	TRBJ2-2	NA	TGTGCCAGCACCACTGACAGGGTGGGCACCGGGGAGCTGTTTTTT	CASTTDRVGTGELFF
13	NA	TRBV6-1	TRBJ1-2	few	TGTGCCAGCAGTGAGGAAAATGCCTATGGCTACACCTTC	CASSEENAYGYTF
14	TRBD1	TRBV15	TRBJ2-5	NA	TGTGCCACCATGGGACAGGGGGCGAGAGAGACCCAGTACTTC	CATMGQGARETQYF
17	TRBD2	TRBV7-2	TRBJ2-2	many	TGTGCCAGCAGCTTAGTGACCGGGGGGGGCCGGACCGGGGAGCTGTTTTTT	CASSLVTGGGRTGELFF
16	NA	TRBV7-8	TRBJ2-1	few	TGTGCCAGCAGCGCCGACCGGGACACCGAAACCAATGAGCAGTTCTTC	CASSADRDTETNEQFF
14	TRBD2	TRBV6-1	TRBJ2-5	few	TGTGCCAGCATTGCCGGGACTAGAGAAGAGACCCAGTACTTC	CASIAGTREETQYF
15	TRBD2	TRBV18	TRBJ2-1	NA	TGTGCCAGCTCTCCCCGGGCTAGCGGGGAGCATGAGCAGTTCTTC	CASSPRASGEHEQFF